What follows is one T cell receptor beta chain and its context. As yet, its antigen is unknown. This may be a read error: a much more frequent sequence differs by one nucleotide. This record belongs to a study of CD8 T cells in ankylosing spondylitis. Study-wide findings and caveats: A TCR beta motif made of about eight highly homologous variants seemed typical of ankylosing spondylitis blood. Earlier studies detected some motif variants in reactive arthritis synovial fluid and blood. Significant enrichment of disease-linked clones was reported in matched ankylosing spondylitis synovial fluid.

CDR1 is DFQATT, CDR2 SNEGSKA, per germline (reference sequence). The CDR3 covers 10 residues. Molecular-barcoded quantitative 5'-RACE produced these TCR beta libraries. TCRdb called the 5' RACE reads again in MiXCR, with one record for every CDR3 protein. Altogether some 40,000 distinct CDR3 sequences are present, around a tenth being singletons, with the ten largest covering approximately 15%. The sequencing input was blood, either unsorted or a sorted T cell fraction (not recorded which). J is TRBJ1-1 and V is TRBV20-1; TRBD1 matches 7 bases. The receptor was isolated from a male donor with ankylosing spondylitis or in good health (not recorded which). The CDR3 DNA follows: TGCACTGCTGACAGGGTGGAAGCTTTCTTT. It specifies CTADRVEAFF.